The text below deals with one T cell receptor (beta chain). Only in-frame clones appear in the TCRdb table, and some are missing; sequencing was by immunoSEQ multiplex PCR. The table lists 150,000 or so clones, around four fifths of them singletons, with 5.2% in the top ten. This sample stems from a study of blood T cell repertoires in COVID-19. The CDR3 is 17 amino acids. Germline V gene data show CDR1 as LNHDA and CDR2 as SQIVND (reference sequence). V was clipped by 5 bases and J by 6 bases; unmatched bases: 15. V is TRBV19 and J is TRBJ2-2, with TRBD1 matching 7 bases. The sequencing input was PBMCs or T cells enriched from blood (not recorded which). This TCR was sampled from a man in his sixties or seventies who had been exposed to COVID-19. The CDR3 loop is CASSSWQGRGNPGELFF. The CDR3 region has the DNA TGTGCCAGTAGTTCCTGGCAGGGCAGGGGGAATCCCGGGGAGCTGTTTTTT.